Listed here are 23 T cell receptor beta chains from one sample, sequenced in a study of identical twins. TCRdb re-derived calls from the 5' RACE reads in MiXCR, one entry per CDR3 protein. This sample has 200,000 to 250,000 distinct CDR3 sequences, with 6.5% to 9% found just once. This same sample was also part of a study on yellow fever vaccine responses in identical twins.

The sample was CD8+ T cells sorted from blood. The receptors stem from a woman younger than 35 in good health.

This clonotype was seen many times. The CDR3 DNA sequence: TGTGCCAGCAACTGGGGCTCCAATGAGCAGTTCTTC. Translating it yields CASNWGSNEQFF. The gene calls are TRBV5-4 and TRBJ2-1; TRBD1 might be the D (5 bases). This CDR3 comprises 12 residues. V gave up 6 bases and J gave up 6 bases, with 10 bases separating them. Per the germline V gene, CDR1 is SGHNT and CDR2 is YYREEE (reference sequence).

This clonotype has just a few counts. This chain links TRBV20-1 with TRBJ1-1, with TRBD1 matching 9 bases. CDR3 size: 14 residues. The V and J ends lost 2 bases and 4 bases, in that order; junction bases with no gene match: 5. Germline assignment: CDR1 DFQATT and CDR2 SNEGSKA (reference sequence). The CDR3 loop is CSARPRTGATEAFF. CDR3 DNA sequence: TGCAGTGCTAGACCGAGGACAGGGGCCACTGAAGCTTTCTTT.

The sample holds a few counts of this clonotype. CDR3 region: CASSLDPSTGWIDNEQFF. CDR3 nucleotide sequence: TGTGCCAGCAGCTTGGACCCCTCGACAGGGTGGATCGACAATGAGCAGTTCTTC. The V gene is TRBV5-5, the J gene TRBJ2-1; 7 bases line up with TRBD1. V shed 0 bases and J 5 bases; nucleotides not matched to a gene: 14. From germline, CDR1 is SGHKS and CDR2 YYEKEE (reference sequence). The CDR3 sequence is 18 residues long.

This clonotype occurred a few times. This sequence joins TRBV12-3 or TRBV12-4 and TRBJ2-3, with TRBD2 identical over 10 bases. V was clipped by 5 bases and J by 3 bases; unmatched bases: 8. This CDR3 contains 16 residues. The CDR3 spells CASSLTSGIRTDTQYF. CDR3 nucleotides: TGTGCCAGCAGTCTTACTAGCGGGATAAGAACAGATACGCAGTATTTT.

This clonotype was seen a few times. V gene TRBV27 combines with J gene TRBJ2-1, with TRBD1 matching 8 bases. This CDR3 spans 16 amino acids. J lost 4 bases, V lost 5 bases, and 10 bases had no gene match. Germline CDR1 and CDR2: MNHEY and SMNVEV (reference sequence). The CDR3 loop reads CASSPQTGALYNEQFF. DNA of the CDR3: TGTGCCAGCAGTCCTCAGACAGGGGCCCTATACAATGAGCAGTTCTTC.

This chain uses TRBV2 with TRBJ2-7; D gene ambiguous. Germline V lookup: CDR1 SNHLY, CDR2 FYNNEI. The CDR3 is made up of 14 amino acids. V lost 1 base, J lost 2 bases, and 9 bases lay in between. CDR3 nucleotides: TGTGCCAGCAGTGAAGAGGGTGGAACCTACGAGCAGTACTTC. Its translation is CASSEEGGTYEQYF.

The chain joins TRBV24-1 to TRBJ2-5; maybe TRBD1 (5 bases). The germline V and J ends were trimmed by 4 bases and 4 bases, with 18 bases remaining between them. Germline V CDR1 and CDR2: KGHDR, SFDVKD. This CDR3 has 16 residues. CDR3 nucleotides: TGTGCCACCAGTGACCCCTCCCACAGGCCGAGAGAGACCCAGTACTTC. This translates into CATSDPSHRPRETQYF.

This clonotype was detected ten times or more. V gene TRBV12-3 or TRBV12-4 combines with J gene TRBJ2-1; D possibly uses TRBD1 or TRBD2 (5 bases each). V was shortened by 6 bases and J by 4 bases, with 16 bases between the two germline ends. The CDR3 covers 15 residues. The CDR3 region has the DNA TGTGCCAGCAGCGGTAAGGGACGGTATTACAATGAGCAGTTCTTC. Its translation: CASSGKGRYYNEQFF.

This clonotype was seen ten or more times. The J gene is TRBJ2-1, the V gene TRBV7-9; 7 bases match TRBD2. Germline values: CDR1 SEHNR, CDR2 FQNEAQ (reference sequence). The V segment lost 5 bases and the J segment 9 bases; nucleotides outside the gene matches: 13. CDR3 length: 15 amino acids. CDR3 sequence: CASSNPLGLGREQFF. CDR3 coding DNA: TGTGCCAGCAGCAACCCCCTTGGACTAGGTCGTGAGCAGTTCTTC.

This clonotype appeared a few times. The rearrangement joins TRBV10-3 to TRBJ2-5, with TRBD2 identical over 9 bases. Germline V gene sequence: CDR1 ENHRY, CDR2 SYGVKD. The trim removed 4 bases at V and 4 bases at J, leaving 7 bases unmatched. The CDR3 consists of 15 residues. The CDR3 coding sequence is TGTGCCATCAGTGCCAGCGGGGGGAGAGGAGAGACCCAGTACTTC. Its protein product is CAISASGGRGETQYF.

Many counts were recorded for this clonotype. This rearrangement joins TRBV5-1 to TRBJ1-3; D gene ambiguous. The CDR3 contains 13 residues. V shed 8 bases and J shed 2 bases, with 11 bases lying between them. Germline V gene data show CDR1 as SGHRS and CDR2 as YFSETQ. CDR3 protein: CASSREPGNTIYF. CDR3 sequence (DNA): TGCGCCAGTAGCCGGGAACCTGGAAACACCATATATTTT.

V usage is TRBV12-3 or TRBV12-4 and J usage is TRBJ2-1; no reliable D call. The ends were cut back, 2 bases at V and 4 bases at J, with 6 bases in the middle. The CDR3 is made up of 13 amino acids. CDR3 sequence (DNA): TGTGCCAGCAGTTTAAGGACGTACAATGAGCAGTTCTTC. Amino acids: CASSLRTYNEQFF.

The rearrangement uses TRBV4-1 and TRBJ2-5; a possible D gene is TRBD1 (5 bases). V lost 3 bases and J lost 2, with 22 bases in between. Germline CDR1 and CDR2: MGHRA and YSYEKL. The length of the CDR3 is 18 residues. In DNA, the CDR3 is TGCGCCAGCAGCCAGATGGGGCTGGGGTCAGCGAGACAAGAGACCCAGTACTTC. Its translation: CASSQMGLGSARQETQYF.

This chain links TRBV12-3 or TRBV12-4 with TRBJ2-5; D is tentatively TRBD1 or TRBD2 (6 bases each). The V and J ends lost 3 bases and 6 bases respectively, with 14 bases between them. The CDR3 contains 14 residues. CDR3 nucleotide sequence: TGTGCCAGCAGTTTGGACGGAGGGGGAAAGACCCAGTACTTC. It yields the protein CASSLDGGGKTQYF.

This clonotype has at least ten counts. V gene TRBV28 combines with J gene TRBJ2-1, with 7 bases lining up with TRBD1. CDR1 is MDHEN and CDR2 is SYDVKM in the germline V gene. V lost 5 bases and J lost 0; bases outside the gene matches: 4. The CDR3 contains 15 residues. CDR3 amino acids: CASSPGTVSYNEQFF. CDR3 sequence (DNA): TGTGCCAGCAGTCCCGGGACAGTCTCCTACAATGAGCAGTTCTTC.

The chain uses TRBV5-5 and TRBJ1-6; a possible D gene is TRBD1 (6 bases). The ends were cut back, 0 bases at V and 7 bases at J, with 20 bases in the middle. Germline V gene sequence: CDR1 SGHKS, CDR2 YYEKEE (reference sequence). The CDR3 sequence is 18 residues long. DNA of the CDR3: TGTGCCAGCAGCTTGGAAATAGTAAGAAGCACAGGGAATTCACCCCTCCACTTT. As protein: CASSLEIVRSTGNSPLHF.

This clonotype was counted many times. CDR3 amino acids: CASSLIAGVGETQYF. In DNA form, the CDR3 reads TGTGCCAGCAGTTTAATAGCGGGAGTGGGAGAGACCCAGTACTTC. The genes are TRBV12-3 or TRBV12-4 and TRBJ2-5; 9 bases map to TRBD2. The CDR3 runs 15 residues. V shed 2 bases, J shed 4 bases, and the junction held 5 bases outside the gene matches.

The CDR3 nucleotides read TGTGCCACCAGTGACCCCCGAGAGACTGAAGCTTTCTTT. Translated: CATSDPRETEAFF. The V call is TRBV24-1, the J call TRBJ1-1, with D unresolved. The CDR3 totals 13 residues. Germline V gene data show CDR1 as KGHDR and CDR2 as SFDVKD. V lost 4 bases and J 5 bases, leaving 10 bases between the germline ends.

This clonotype has at least ten counts. V usage is TRBV6-4 and J usage is TRBJ2-1, with 10 nucleotides matching TRBD2. Germline V gives CDR1 MRHNA, CDR2 SNTAGT. This CDR3 comprises 14 residues. The V gene end was trimmed by 4 bases and the J gene end by 9 bases; junction bases not matched to a gene: 6. For the CDR3, the DNA is TGTGCCAGCAGTGCTACTAGCGGGATCGGTGAGCAGTTCTTC. Translating it yields CASSATSGIGEQFF.

This clonotype was observed at least ten times. The V call is TRBV29-1, the J call TRBJ2-5; perhaps TRBD1 as D (5 bases). From germline, CDR1 is SQVTM and CDR2 ANQGSEA. The CDR3 length is 17 residues. Trimming pared 2 bases from V and 1 base from J, leaving 20 bases between. CDR3 loop: CSVEPHHGASPQETQYF. The CDR3 bases are TGCAGCGTTGAACCTCATCATGGGGCTTCCCCCCAAGAGACCCAGTACTTC.

In its sample, this clonotype was seen many times. This chain uses TRBV5-1 with TRBJ1-5; 10 bases align to TRBD1. The V gene end was trimmed by 4 bases and the J gene end by 4 bases; junction bases not matched to a gene: 14. In germline, CDR1 is SGHRS, CDR2 YFSETQ. This CDR3 spans 18 amino acids. DNA for the CDR3: TGCGCCAGCAGCGCAATACCGGGACAGGGGTACGGGAATCAGCCCCAGCATTTT. Translated: CASSAIPGQGYGNQPQHF.

This clonotype has only a few counts. The rearrangement links TRBV29-1 to TRBJ2-1, with 8 nucleotides matching TRBD1. Germline V lookup: CDR1 SQVTM, CDR2 ANQGSEA. This CDR3 is 14 amino acids long. V was clipped by 6 bases and J by 0 bases; unmatched bases: 4. CDR3 loop: CSVVDRDSYNEQFF. The CDR3 DNA reads as TGCAGCGTGGTGGACAGGGACTCCTACAATGAGCAGTTCTTC.

This sequence joins TRBV28 and TRBJ1-2, with D maybe TRBD1 (5 bases). Germline V lookup: CDR1 MDHEN, CDR2 SYDVKM. This CDR3 contains 14 residues. The ends were cut back, 2 bases at V and 5 bases at J, with 12 bases in the middle. CDR3 amino acids: CASSLPGGYYGYTF. The CDR3 coding sequence is TGTGCCAGCAGTTTACCGGGGGGGTATTATGGCTACACCTTC.